This TCR beta chain came from a study of shared clonotypes between healthy human individuals. The run depth of the assay was deep. Each subset's genomic DNA was shared equally among a number of immunoSEQ plates. Some clones are missing from TCRdb's copy, which holds only in-frame ones; the method was immunoSEQ multiplex PCR. The sample contains under 850,000 clones, approximately 77% of which appear only once. V was pared by 2 bases and J by 1 base, with 15 bases between. The germline gives CDR1 MNHEY, CDR2 SVGAGI. This CDR3 spans 16 amino acids. Sequencing was performed on memory CD4+ T cells sorted from blood. This sample's subset: CD45RA-negative fraction. The sequence was obtained from a woman aged 30 to 39 in good health. The chain links TRBV6-5 to TRBJ2-7; D is ambiguous. The CDR3 region is CASSYGVLNKSYEQYF. The DNA of the CDR3 is TGTGCCAGCAGTTACGGCGTACTGAACAAATCCTACGAGCAGTACTTC.